Below are 18 T cell receptor beta chains sequenced from a single sample in a study of T cell repertoires in cytomegalovirus infection. TCRdb analysed the reads with MiXCR anew, one entry per CDR3 protein. The sample shows 600,000 to 700,000 distinct CDR3 sequences, roughly 36% of them seen only once. No cognate antigen is known for these TCRs. The source was cultured PBMCs, collected from culture after CMV antigen stimulation. The receptor source for this set is a human donor in good health (CMV status not recorded). Some clones in this sample may be carry-over from other donors' samples.

V is TRBV4-3 and J is TRBJ2-4; D is unresolved. The CDR3 totals 11 residues. CDR1 and CDR2 (germline): LGHNA, YSLEER. Trimming cost V 8 bases and J 13 bases, with 15 bases left between them. CDR3: CASDADGVQYF. As DNA, the CDR3 is TGCGCCAGCGACGCGGATGGAGTGCAGTACTTC.

This clonotype has more than one count but fewer than ten. The chain joins TRBV7-2 to TRBJ2-5; unclear D gene. Trimming shortened V by 4 bases and J by 5 bases, and 17 bases separated the two germline ends. Germline values: CDR1 SGHTA, CDR2 FQGNSA. The CDR3 runs to 15 residues. CDR3 protein: CASSSVGGLGETQYF. CDR3 coding DNA: TGTGCCAGCAGCTCGGTCGGCGGTTTAGGGGAGACCCAGTACTTC.

The chain recombines TRBV19 with TRBJ2-5; D is perhaps TRBD2 (6 bases). The germline V gene has CDR1 LNHDA and CDR2 SQIVND (reference sequence). This CDR3 region has 15 residues. V lost 3 bases and J lost 2, with 13 bases in between. CDR3 loop: CASSIRGTLQETQYF. Written as DNA, the CDR3 is TGTGCCAGTAGTATCCGAGGGACTCTTCAAGAGACCCAGTACTTC. The whole variable domain, filled in from reference TRBV19 and TRBJ2-5, reads DGGITQSPKYLFRKEGQNVTLSCEQNLNHDAMYWYRQDPGQGLRLIYYSQIVNDFQKGDIAEGYSVSREKKESFPLTVTSAQKNPTAFYLCASSIRGTLQETQYFGPGTRLLVL.

In this sample, this clonotype turned up a few times. A much bigger clone sits one base away, suggesting this may be a read error. The chain employs TRBV5-6 and TRBJ2-1, with 10 bases identical to TRBD1. This CDR3 region has 15 residues. Germline CDR1 reads SGHDT; CDR2 reads YYEEEE. The V segment lost 2 bases and the J segment 2 bases; nucleotides outside the gene matches: 1. The CDR3 DNA follows: TGTGCCAGCAGCTTCGGGACAGGGGCCTACAATGAGCAGTTCTTC. Protein: CASSFGTGAYNEQFF.

V gene TRBV18 combines with J gene TRBJ2-7; the D is unclear. The germline gives CDR1 KGHSH, CDR2 LQKENI. CDR3 length: 14 residues. Trimming left V 1 base short and J 5 bases short, with 12 bases between. CDR3 nucleotide sequence: TGTGCCAGCTCACCACTTGAGACACTCCACGAGCAGTACTTC. It encodes CASSPLETLHEQYF.

This clonotype was recorded at least ten times. The V gene is TRBV7-2, the J gene TRBJ2-3; tentative D call: TRBD1 (6 bases). The CDR3 totals 14 residues. Trimming removed 2 bases at V and 2 bases at J, with 8 bases between. Germline assignment: CDR1 SGHTA and CDR2 FQGNSA. The CDR3 region is CASSLRGFTDTQYF. The CDR3 nucleotides are TGTGCCAGCAGCTTAAGGGGGTTCACAGATACGCAGTATTTT. Based on the CDR3 plus reference TRBV7-2 and TRBJ2-3, the full variable domain is GAGVSQSPSNKVTEKGKDVELRCDPISGHTALYWYRQSLGQGLEFLIYFQGNSAPDKSGLPSDRFSAERTGGSVSTLTIQRTQQEDSAVYLCASSLRGFTDTQYFGPGTRLTVL.

About this clonotype: It is likely a read error, because the conserved phenylalanine at the end of the CDR3 is missing. For the CDR3, the DNA is TGTGCCAGTAGCCTTCGTTCTGGGGCCAACGTCCTGACTCTC. Protein sequence: CASSLRSGANVLTL. The rearrangement joins TRBV19 to TRBJ2-6; D remains ambiguous. Per the germline V gene, CDR1 is LNHDA and CDR2 is SQIVND (reference sequence). The V gene lost 6 bases and the J gene lost 1 base, with 7 bases spanning the gap. This CDR3 comprises 14 residues.

The chain has TRBV20-1 and TRBJ1-4; D ambiguous. In germline, CDR1 is DFQATT, CDR2 SNEGSKA (reference sequence). The CDR3 loop spans 13 amino acids. V shed 6 bases and J shed 0 bases, with 8 bases lying between them. The CDR3 DNA sequence: TGCAGTGCGGGAGGCACAACTAATGAAAAACTGTTTTTT. This encodes CSAGGTTNEKLFF.

This clonotype was recorded many times. The chain carries TRBV7-6 and TRBJ2-5; D gene uncertain. The germline V gene encodes CDR1 SGHVS and CDR2 FNYEAQ. Trimming pared 0 bases from V and 1 base from J, leaving 6 bases between. The CDR3 consists of 14 residues. The CDR3 nucleotides read TGTGCCAGCAGCTTAGCGGCAATCCAAGAGACCCAGTACTTC. Its translation is CASSLAAIQETQYF.

The genes are TRBV6-1 and TRBJ2-7; 7 bases agree with TRBD2. Germline V gives CDR1 MNHNS, CDR2 SASEGT. The CDR3 is 14 amino acids. V was pared by 0 bases and J by 3 bases, with 2 bases of the junction left unmatched. In DNA, the CDR3 is TGTGCCAGCAGTGAAGCTTGGACTAGCTACGAGCAGTACTTC. Its translation is CASSEAWTSYEQYF.

This clonotype was seen at least ten times. The chain links TRBV7-2 to TRBJ2-7, with D perhaps TRBD2 (6 bases). Germline-derived CDR1 and CDR2 are SGHTA and FQGNSA. V was pared by 1 base and J by 2 bases, with 12 bases between. This CDR3 region has 15 residues. The CDR3 sequence: CASSLGGSGPYEQYF. CDR3 nucleotides: TGTGCCAGCAGCTTAGGCGGTAGCGGTCCCTACGAGCAGTACTTC.

This clonotype was picked up a small number of times. The chain is built from TRBV7-2 and TRBJ2-7; possibly TRBD2 for D (5 bases). CDR1 is SGHTA, CDR2 FQGNSA, per germline. V shed 0 bases and J shed 1 base, with 13 bases lying between them. The CDR3 is made up of 16 amino acids. This CDR3 reads CASSLARGRASYEQYF. CDR3 DNA: TGTGCCAGCAGCTTAGCGCGCGGGCGAGCTTCCTACGAGCAGTACTTC.

This rearrangement joins TRBV14 to TRBJ1-1; D not certain. The ends were cut back, 4 bases at V and 3 bases at J, with 12 bases in the middle. Germline assignment: CDR1 SGHDN and CDR2 FVKESK. This CDR3 contains 14 residues. The CDR3 nucleotides read TGTGCCAGCAGCCGCGTCAGCGGGTACACTGAAGCTTTCTTT. This codes for CASSRVSGYTEAFF.

This clonotype appeared a few times. The chain recombines TRBV18 with TRBJ2-6; TRBD1 might be the D (5 bases). V lost 3 bases and J 0 bases, leaving 15 bases between the germline ends. From germline, CDR1 is KGHSH and CDR2 LQKENI. The CDR3 is 18 residues long. The CDR3 protein is CASSPGPALYSGANVLTF. CDR3 nucleotides: TGTGCCAGCTCACCGGGGCCAGCCCTTTACTCTGGGGCCAACGTCCTGACTTTC. The entire variable domain, with the rest obtained from reference TRBV18 and TRBJ2-6, is as follows: NAGVMQNPRHLVRRRGQEARLRCSPMKGHSHVYWYRQLPEEGLKFMVYLQKENIIDESGMPKERFSAEFPKEGPSILRIQQVVRGDSAAYFCASSPGPALYSGANVLTFGAGSRLTVL.

The CDR3, as DNA: TGTGCCAGCAGTTACTCCGGAGACGCATTCTCCTACGAGCAGTACTTC. It yields the protein CASSYSGDAFSYEQYF. The V and J genes are TRBV6-5 and TRBJ2-7; D call uncertain. Germline assignment: CDR1 MNHEY and CDR2 SVGAGI. The CDR3 is made up of 16 amino acids. V was shortened by 0 bases and J by 0 bases, with 12 bases between the two germline ends.

The chain combines TRBV29-1 with TRBJ2-1; the match to TRBD2 covers 11 bases. The length of the CDR3 is 16 residues. The V segment lost 8 bases and the J segment 13 bases; nucleotides outside the gene matches: 22. The germline V gene has CDR1 SQVTM and CDR2 ANQGSEA. The CDR3 bases are TGCAGCCCGACCCCCCTCGGGGCTAGCGGGAGGTCGGTACAGTTCTTC. Its protein is CSPTPLGASGRSVQFF.

Ten or more counts support this clonotype. The rearrangement uses TRBV7-2 and TRBJ2-1; 7 bases fit TRBD1. Germline V gene sequence: CDR1 SGHTA, CDR2 FQGNSA. Trimming took 4 bases from V and 5 from J; bases not matched to a gene: 5. This CDR3 is 14 amino acids long. The CDR3 loop is CASSSGDRNNEQFF. CDR3 nucleotide sequence: TGTGCCAGCAGCTCCGGGGACAGAAACAATGAGCAGTTCTTC.

This clonotype was found many times. The chain employs TRBV7-2 and TRBJ2-3; D unresolved. The CDR3 covers 12 residues. V lost 5 bases and J lost 7, with 10 bases in between. Germline-derived CDR1 and CDR2 are SGHTA and FQGNSA. The CDR3 nucleotides are TGTGCCAGCAGCCCGGACGGGTATACGCAGTATTTT. Its protein is CASSPDGYTQYF.